The 27 T cell receptor beta chains reported below all come from one sample, sequenced in a study of CD8 T cells in ankylosing spondylitis. TCRdb re-called the 5' RACE reads through MiXCR, storing one row per CDR3 protein. The sample includes approximately 110,000 distinct CDR3 sequences, more than 20% of them seen just once. The sequencing input was synovial fluid, either unsorted or a sorted T cell fraction (not recorded which). The source is a male donor with ankylosing spondylitis.

This clonotype showed up just a few times. The chain joins TRBV7-9 to TRBJ2-7, with 8 bases identical to TRBD2. The CDR3 length is 14 residues. V shed 5 bases, J shed 2 bases, and the junction held 5 bases outside the gene matches. Germline CDR1 reads SEHNR; CDR2 reads FQNEAQ (reference sequence). The CDR3 sequence is CASSPSGSTYEQYF. In nucleotides, the CDR3 is TGTGCCAGCAGCCCTAGCGGGTCAACCTACGAGCAGTACTTC.

CDR3 loop: CASSLDRGGNEQFF. Here the CDR3 DNA reads TGCGCCAGCAGCTTGGACAGGGGAGGCAATGAGCAGTTCTTC. This chain joins TRBV5-1 and TRBJ2-1, with D possibly TRBD1 on 7 matching bases. V was clipped by 0 bases and J by 6 bases, with 10 bases between them. Germline-derived CDR1 and CDR2 are SGHRS and YFSETQ. The CDR3 extends over 14 amino acids.

In this sample, this clonotype turned up a few times. The chain employs TRBV11-2 and TRBJ2-3; possibly TRBD1 for D (7 bases). Germline V gene data show CDR1 as SGHAT and CDR2 as FQNNGV. Between the trimmed V and J ends, which lost 3 bases and 0 bases, there was a span of 10 bases. The CDR3 runs 15 residues. The CDR3 region has the DNA TGTGCCAGCAGCTTGCGGGGACAGAGCACAGATACGCAGTATTTT. Encoded protein: CASSLRGQSTDTQYF.

A few counts support this clonotype. The chain has TRBV20-1 and TRBJ2-7; 7 bases match TRBD2. The germline gives CDR1 DFQATT, CDR2 SNEGSKA (reference sequence). The CDR3 length is 15 residues. The J segment lost 4 bases and the V segment lost 2 bases, leaving 11 bases of the junction unmatched. The CDR3 region is CSARPLADYAYEQYF. In nucleotides, the CDR3 is TGCAGTGCTAGACCCCTAGCGGATTACGCTTACGAGCAGTACTTC.

This clonotype showed up just a few times. The chain recombines TRBV6-2 or TRBV6-3 with TRBJ2-2; no firm D call. Trimming removed 5 bases at V and 5 bases at J, with 9 bases between. The CDR3 runs 13 residues. Germline CDR1 MNHEY, CDR2 SVGEGT. The CDR3 reads CASSQTATGELFF. The CDR3 DNA reads as TGTGCCAGCAGTCAGACGGCTACCGGGGAGCTGTTTTTT.

The V and J genes are TRBV28 and TRBJ2-1; TRBD2 matches 9 bases. This CDR3 region has 15 residues. Germline trimming cut 2 bases from V and 7 bases from J; bases unmatched to any gene: 6. Germline V gives CDR1 MDHEN, CDR2 SYDVKM. In DNA, the CDR3 is TGTGCCAGCAGTTTACCTGGCGGGAGGGCGAATGAGCAGTTCTTC. Translation: CASSLPGGRANEQFF.

The V and J genes are TRBV3-1 and TRBJ1-5, with D possibly TRBD1 on 6 matching bases. In germline, CDR1 is LGHDT, CDR2 YNNKEL (reference sequence). The CDR3 runs to 16 residues. V lost 3 bases, J lost 7 bases, and 19 bases lay in between. CDR3 sequence reads: CASSQGWTEQLQPQHF. The CDR3 bases are TGTGCCAGCAGCCAGGGGTGGACAGAGCAATTACAGCCCCAGCATTTT.

This clonotype was found a few times. The chain is built from TRBV6-1 and TRBJ2-7; 10 bases are shared with TRBD1. Germline loops: CDR1 MNHNS, CDR2 SASEGT. This CDR3 region has 14 residues. J lost 4 bases, V lost 1 base, and 1 base had no gene match. The CDR3 nucleotides read TGTGCCAGCAGTGAAGGGGGACAGGGGTACGAGCAGTACGTC. Translated, it gives CASSEGGQGYEQYV.

This clonotype was seen only a few times. V and J are TRBV7-9 and TRBJ2-7, with 11 bases identical to TRBD2. This CDR3 has 15 amino acids. The trim removed 4 bases at V and 4 bases at J, leaving 6 bases unmatched. Germline CDR1 SEHNR, CDR2 FQNEAQ (reference sequence). CDR3 nucleotide sequence: TGTGCCAGCAGCTCACTGACTAGCGGGATATACGAGCAGTACTTC. Amino acids: CASSSLTSGIYEQYF.

The chain combines TRBV20-1 with TRBJ1-2; 11 bases align to TRBD1. CDR1 DFQATT and CDR2 SNEGSKA come from the germline V gene (reference sequence). The CDR3 consists of 13 residues. The V gene end was trimmed by 6 bases and the J gene end by 6 bases; junction bases not matched to a gene: 6. This chain's CDR3 is CSASDRGRDGYTF. CDR3 nucleotides: TGCAGTGCCTCGGACAGGGGGCGCGATGGCTACACCTTC.

The table lists this clonotype with a few counts. This CDR3 reads CSVRHRDRGVNEQFF. CDR3 sequence (DNA): TGCAGCGTTCGTCACCGGGACAGGGGTGTGAATGAGCAGTTCTTC. V and J are TRBV29-1 and TRBJ2-1; 10 nucleotides align to TRBD1. Trimming took 5 bases from V and 7 from J; bases not matched to a gene: 11. The CDR3 consists of 15 residues. Germline CDR1 SQVTM, CDR2 ANQGSEA.

This clonotype was seen more than once but under ten times. The chain carries TRBV20-1 and TRBJ1-2, with D unresolved. CDR3 length: 13 residues. V was trimmed by 3 bases and J by 2 bases, leaving 10 bases between them. CDR1 and CDR2 from the germline V gene are DFQATT and SNEGSKA (reference sequence). The CDR3 here is CSARGTANYGYTF. CDR3 sequence (DNA): TGCAGTGCTAGGGGCACTGCGAACTATGGCTACACCTTC.

This clonotype was counted between two and nine times. V and J are TRBV7-2 and TRBJ2-7; perhaps TRBD1 as D (6 bases). From germline, CDR1 is SGHTA and CDR2 FQGNSA. V shed 5 bases and J shed 0 bases, with 11 bases lying between them. This CDR3 has 14 residues. CDR3 nucleotide sequence: TGTGCCAGCAGCAAGGACAGACTCTCCTACGAGCAGTACTTC. Its protein is CASSKDRLSYEQYF. Using reference TRBV7-2 and TRBJ2-7 for the parts outside the CDR3, the full variable domain is GAGVSQSPSNKVTEKGKDVELRCDPISGHTALYWYRQSLGQGLEFLIYFQGNSAPDKSGLPSDRFSAERTGGSVSTLTIQRTQQEDSAVYLCASSKDRLSYEQYFGPGTRLTVT.

This clonotype was seen a handful of times. The chain joins TRBV5-1 to TRBJ2-1, with 14 bases aligning to TRBD2. The germline CDR1 and CDR2 sequences are SGHRS and YFSETQ. The CDR3 is made up of 14 amino acids. The junction had 5 bases not matched to a gene; V was cut back by 7 bases and J by 8 bases. The CDR3 is CASSTSGRVDEQFF. The DNA for the CDR3 is TGCGCCAGCTCGACTAGCGGGAGGGTCGATGAGCAGTTCTTC.

This sequence joins TRBV5-1 and TRBJ2-5; 8 nucleotides agree with TRBD1. Trimming took 1 base from V and 5 from J; bases not matched to a gene: 7. The CDR3 is 15 amino acids. Germline loops: CDR1 SGHRS, CDR2 YFSETQ. In DNA form, the CDR3 reads TGCGCCAGCAGCTTGCAGCAGGGGGCGGGGGAGACCCAGTACTTC. The encoded protein is CASSLQQGAGETQYF.

Only one count was recorded for this clonotype. The chain joins TRBV5-1 to TRBJ2-7; the D call may be TRBD1 or TRBD2 (5 bases each). CDR1 and CDR2 (germline): SGHRS, YFSETQ. The ends were cut back, 5 bases at V and 3 bases at J, with 18 bases in the middle. This CDR3 spans 15 amino acids. This chain's CDR3 is CASSQAGTKSYEQYF. CDR3 nucleotides: TGCGCCAGCAGTCAAGCCGGGACGAAGAGCTACGAGCAGTACTTC.

The chain combines TRBV20-1 with TRBJ2-3, with 9 nucleotides matching TRBD2. The CDR3 covers 13 residues. CDR1 DFQATT and CDR2 SNEGSKA come from the germline V gene (reference sequence). V lost 5 bases, J lost 3 bases, and 3 bases stayed unmatched. The CDR3 DNA sequence: TGCAGTGCTCCTAGCGGGGCAACAGATACGCAGTATTTT. Its translation is CSAPSGATDTQYF.

The rearrangement links TRBV5-1 to TRBJ2-2, with D possibly being TRBD1 (5 bases). Per germline, CDR1 SGHRS and CDR2 YFSETQ. The CDR3 spans 13 residues. V dropped 0 bases and J dropped 6 bases, with 6 bases sitting between them. CDR3 loop: CASSLEGAGELFF. CDR3 in DNA: TGCGCCAGCAGCTTGGAAGGGGCCGGGGAGCTGTTTTTT.

The chain has TRBV20-1 and TRBJ2-2; D is possibly TRBD1 (6 bases). The V and J ends lost 5 bases and 2 bases respectively, with 12 bases between them. The CDR3 runs 14 residues. From germline, CDR1 is DFQATT and CDR2 SNEGSKA (reference sequence). CDR3 sequence: CSARDIPNTGELFF. The CDR3 DNA is TGCAGTGCTCGGGACATTCCAAACACCGGGGAGCTGTTTTTT.

V and J are TRBV12-3 or TRBV12-4 and TRBJ2-1; D not resolved. This CDR3 comprises 14 residues. V lost 7 bases and J lost 4, with 14 bases in between. CDR3 in DNA: TGTGCCAGCACCCCACGGCAGTTGTACAATGAGCAGTTCTTC. Protein: CASTPRQLYNEQFF.

The chain links TRBV20-1 to TRBJ2-5; a weak D match, TRBD1 (6 bases). Germline values: CDR1 DFQATT, CDR2 SNEGSKA (reference sequence). Trimming pared 4 bases from V and 2 bases from J, leaving 11 bases between. This CDR3 region has 13 residues. The CDR3 region is CSATGTLQETQYF. CDR3 DNA sequence: TGCAGTGCTACCGGGACACTGCAAGAGACCCAGTACTTC.

This clonotype has a count of ten or more. This chain uses TRBV24-1 with TRBJ2-7; no reliable D call. The V gene's germline CDR1 is KGHDR and CDR2 SFDVKD. V was pared by 6 bases and J by 4 bases, with 18 bases between. The CDR3 runs 15 residues. For the CDR3, the DNA is TGTGCCACCAGTCAAGGGTCGACGGAGCTATACGAGCAGTACGTC. Translation gives CATSQGSTELYEQYV.

The chain couples TRBV7-2 to TRBJ2-1, with a possible D match to TRBD2 (5 bases). Trimming took 5 bases from V and 9 from J, leaving 20 bases between them. The CDR3 has 15 amino acids. Per germline, CDR1 SGHTA and CDR2 FQGNSA. The CDR3 protein is CASSPWQDSLGEQFF. CDR3 in DNA: TGTGCCAGCAGCCCATGGCAGGACTCGTTAGGTGAGCAGTTCTTC. The variable domain in full, completed from reference TRBV7-2 and TRBJ2-1, reads GAGVSQSPSNKVTEKGKDVELRCDPISGHTALYWYRQSLGQGLEFLIYFQGNSAPDKSGLPSDRFSAERTGGSVSTLTIQRTQQEDSAVYLCASSPWQDSLGEQFFGPGTRLTVL.

This clonotype was found many times. The rearrangement links TRBV24-1 to TRBJ2-7; D perhaps matches TRBD2 (6 bases). The germline gives CDR1 KGHDR, CDR2 SFDVKD. The ends were cut back, 8 bases at V and 3 bases at J, with 13 bases in the middle. This CDR3 contains 13 residues. DNA of the CDR3: TGTGCCACCATGAAACGGGAGTTCTACGAGCAGTACTTC. Its protein product is CATMKREFYEQYF.

The rearrangement joins TRBV10-3 to TRBJ1-2; 7 bases are shared with TRBD1. Germline V gene sequence: CDR1 ENHRY, CDR2 SYGVKD. This CDR3 has 15 amino acids. V shed 3 bases, J shed 4 bases, and the junction held 8 bases outside the gene matches. The CDR3 sequence: CAISETRDSGYGYTF. DNA of the CDR3: TGTGCCATCAGTGAAACCCGGGACAGCGGCTATGGCTACACCTTC.

This chain joins TRBV9 and TRBJ1-2; TRBD1 might be the D (5 bases). V was cut by 0 bases and J by 4 bases, with 13 bases left in between. The germline V gene has CDR1 SGDLS and CDR2 YYNGEE. The CDR3 loop spans 15 amino acids. As DNA, the CDR3 is TGTGCCAGCAGCGTAGCAGCAGGGAGCCTCTATGGCTACACCTTC. Its protein is CASSVAAGSLYGYTF.

This clonotype was counted a few times. This chain uses TRBV20-1 with TRBJ1-1; no clear D gene. This CDR3 contains 11 residues. Trimming left V 0 bases short and J 7 bases short, with 6 bases between. Germline lookup yields CDR1 DFQATT and CDR2 SNEGSKA (reference sequence). The CDR3 loop reads CSARDIVEAFF. The CDR3 DNA reads as TGCAGTGCTAGAGATATAGTTGAAGCTTTCTTT.